This TCR beta chain was retrieved from a study of technical replicates of blood from several donors. Libraries were prepared by immunoSEQ multiplex PCR; TCRdb keeps only in-frame clonotypes and omits some of them. Here the sample spans 54,000 or so clones, less than 95% being singletons. The CDR3 has 17 residues. Trimming shortened V by 3 bases and J by 0 bases, and 14 bases separated the two germline ends. Per the germline V gene, CDR1 is SEHNR and CDR2 is FQNEAQ (reference sequence). The sample holds a few counts of this clone. The receptor was derived from a human donor in good health. Sequences were obtained from T cells isolated from PBMCs. This chain links TRBV7-9 with TRBJ2-2; D is uncertain. CDR3 DNA: TGTGCCAGCAGCTTCTATGTAGGAGTGTCGAACACCGGGGAGCTGTTTTTT. Translation: CASSFYVGVSNTGELFF.